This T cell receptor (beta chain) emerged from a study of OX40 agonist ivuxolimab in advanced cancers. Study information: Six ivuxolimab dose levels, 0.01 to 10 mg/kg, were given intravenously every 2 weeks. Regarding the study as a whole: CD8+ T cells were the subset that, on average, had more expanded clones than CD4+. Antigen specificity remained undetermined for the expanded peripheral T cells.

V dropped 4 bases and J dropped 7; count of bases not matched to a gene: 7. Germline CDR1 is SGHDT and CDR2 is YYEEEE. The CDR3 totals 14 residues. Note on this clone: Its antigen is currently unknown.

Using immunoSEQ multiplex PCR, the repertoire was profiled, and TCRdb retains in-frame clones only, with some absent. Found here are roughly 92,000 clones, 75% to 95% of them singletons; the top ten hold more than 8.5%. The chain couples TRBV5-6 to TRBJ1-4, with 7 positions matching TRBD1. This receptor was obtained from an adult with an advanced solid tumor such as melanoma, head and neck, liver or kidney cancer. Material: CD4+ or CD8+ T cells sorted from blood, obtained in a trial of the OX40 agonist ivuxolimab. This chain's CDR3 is CASSARGYGEKLFF. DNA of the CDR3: TGTGCCAGCAGCGCCAGGGGGTACGGTGAAAAACTGTTTTTT.